The source of this T cell receptor (beta chain) is a study of cytomegalovirus exposure and HLA in healthy donors. The V gene lost 4 bases and the J gene lost 3 bases, with 9 bases spanning the gap. This CDR3 has 12 residues. CDR1 and CDR2 from the germline V gene are GTSNPN and SVGIG (reference sequence). Use of 60 Vbeta and 13 Jbeta primers characterized the PCR. Assay: immunoSEQ multiplex PCR; the TCRdb copy retains only in-frame clones and omits some. The table includes 150,000 to 200,000 clones, roughly 73% detected once. This chain links TRBV30 with TRBJ1-2, with D possibly TRBD1 on 6 matching bases. The receptor's source is a woman aged 25 to 39 in good health and CMV-seronegative. The sequencing sample was made of PBMCs. The CDR3 region is CAWKGVDYGYTF. CDR3 bases: TGTGCCTGGAAGGGGGTGGACTATGGCTACACCTTC.